The clone carrying this T cell receptor beta chain was found a few times. Trimming cost V 3 bases and J 3 bases; bases outside gene matches: 4. The CDR3 has 15 amino acids. The germline CDR1 and CDR2 sequences are LGHNA and YSLEER. Original processing methods: Reference gene primers were amplified, and this amplification served to estimate nucleated cell counts. The table came from immunoSEQ multiplex PCR; TCRdb's copy has only in-frame clones and leaves some out. The DNA gave D and trimming, while V, J and clone size come from that table. This table has about 170,000 clones, roughly 85% appearing once. This specimen belongs to a study of blood T cell repertoires in COVID-19. Across the whole study: The United States, Italy and Spain were the sources of the acute and convalescent COVID-19 samples. Nucleic acid was either cDNA or gDNA, and it came from T cells, B-cell-depleted T cells, or PBMCs.

The chain links TRBV4-3 to TRBJ1-1, with 10 bases lining up with TRBD1. The clonotype originates from a human donor with acute or convalescent COVID-19. The donor label of this sample is uncertain. Sequencing was performed on peripheral blood. CDR3 sequence (DNA): TGCGCCAGCAGCCATGCCGGACAGGGGGACACTGAAGCTTTCTTT. Protein: CASSHAGQGDTEAFF.